What follows are 27 T cell receptor beta chains derived from one specimen sequenced in a study of cytomegalovirus exposure and HLA in healthy donors. PCR amplification relied on 60 Vbeta primers (plus 13 Jbeta primers). TCRdb's table, derived via immunoSEQ multiplex PCR, lists solely in-frame clones and lacks some. The sample lists fewer than 200,000 clones, just under 80% occurring once. The sample taken for sequencing was PBMCs. Receptor source: a young man in good health and CMV-seronegative.

The chain joins TRBV11-2 to TRBJ2-3; D possibly corresponds to TRBD1 (6 bases). Trimming shortened V by 1 base and J by 1 base, and 12 bases separated the two germline ends. CDR3 length: 16 residues. In germline, CDR1 is SGHAT, CDR2 FQNNGV. The CDR3 reads CASSLVPGTRTDTQYF. For the CDR3, the DNA is TGTGCCAGCAGCTTAGTCCCGGGGACACGCACAGATACGCAGTATTTT.

V is TRBV4-1 and J is TRBJ2-3, with 9 nucleotides matching TRBD1. The CDR3 is 17 amino acids. Trimming removed 2 bases from V and 4 bases from J; junction bases left unmatched: 10. Germline CDR1 is MGHRA and CDR2 is YSYEKL. The chain's CDR3 is CASSQRDRDRAADTQYF. In DNA form, the CDR3 reads TGCGCCAGCAGCCAAAGAGACCGGGACAGGGCGGCAGATACGCAGTATTTT.

The chain couples TRBV30 to TRBJ1-5, with TRBD1 matching 10 bases. Trimming at V came to 7 bases and at J to 4 bases, leaving 4 bases not matched to a gene. This CDR3 contains 13 residues. Germline-derived CDR1 and CDR2 are GTSNPN and SVGIG (reference sequence). The CDR3 region is CASADRGNQPQHF. CDR3 in DNA: TGTGCCTCCGCGGACAGGGGGAATCAGCCCCAGCATTTT.

This clone was observed a few times. The gene calls are TRBV4-1 and TRBJ1-3, with a weak D call TRBD1 (6 bases). Germline values: CDR1 MGHRA, CDR2 YSYEKL. V was cut by 0 bases and J by 4 bases, with 16 bases left in between. This CDR3 spans 17 amino acids. CDR3 protein: CASSQDMVPGAGNTIYF. The DNA for the CDR3 is TGCGCCAGCAGCCAAGATATGGTCCCAGGGGCAGGAAACACCATATATTTT.

This clone was found once. The chain carries TRBV19 and TRBJ2-3; a weak D match, TRBD1 (5 bases). This CDR3 spans 13 amino acids. V was pared by 5 bases and J by 3 bases, with 9 bases between. Germline V gene sequence: CDR1 LNHDA, CDR2 SQIVND (reference sequence). The CDR3 reads CASSRQGTDTQYF. In DNA form, the CDR3 reads TGTGCCAGTAGTCGTCAGGGAACAGATACGCAGTATTTT.

This clone appeared a single time. J is TRBJ2-5 and V is TRBV7-9; possible D gene TRBD1, 5 bases. Germline values: CDR1 SEHNR, CDR2 FQNEAQ (reference sequence). Trimming stripped 5 bases from V and 5 bases from J, with 12 bases between. The CDR3 sequence is 13 residues long. CDR3 residues: CASSTQERETQYF. CDR3 nucleotides: TGTGCCAGCAGCACACAGGAGAGGGAGACCCAGTACTTC.

At least ten counts were recorded for this clone. The chain is built from TRBV2 and TRBJ2-7, with 9 nucleotides matching TRBD1. The CDR3 spans 14 residues. The V and J ends lost 6 bases and 3 bases, in that order; junction bases with no gene match: 6. The germline V gene encodes CDR1 SNHLY and CDR2 FYNNEI. CDR3 nucleotides: TGTGCCAGCAGGGCCCCGGGACAGGGCTACGAGCAGTACTTC. Translating it yields CASRAPGQGYEQYF.

This chain uses TRBV6-5 with TRBJ1-1, with D hard to call. Germline loops: CDR1 MNHEY, CDR2 SVGAGI. CDR3 size: 14 residues. Trimming removed 6 bases from V and 0 bases from J, with 11 bases in between. The DNA for the CDR3 is TGTGCCAGCAGAGGCAGGAGGCTGAACACTGAAGCTTTCTTT. Protein sequence: CASRGRRLNTEAFF.

This clone has only a few counts. The genes are TRBV11-2 and TRBJ2-7; 8 bases line up with TRBD1. CDR3 length equals 14 residues. Germline V gives CDR1 SGHAT, CDR2 FQNNGV. The V and J ends lost 3 bases and 1 base, in that order; junction bases with no gene match: 2. The CDR3 sequence is CASSFGTGSYEQYF. DNA of the CDR3: TGTGCCAGCAGCTTCGGGACAGGTTCCTACGAGCAGTACTTC.

This clone was observed a few times. The chain combines TRBV4-3 with TRBJ2-7, with 15 bases matching TRBD2. In germline, CDR1 is LGHNA, CDR2 YSLEER. The CDR3 is made up of 21 amino acids. The V segment lost 1 base and the J segment 3 bases; nucleotides outside the gene matches: 16. The CDR3 reads CASSQAAPAPGTSGRYYEQYF. As DNA, the CDR3 is TGCGCCAGCAGCCAAGCCGCCCCCGCGCCCGGGACTAGCGGGAGGTACTACGAGCAGTACTTC.

The chain is built from TRBV19 and TRBJ2-7; D is perhaps TRBD1 (6 bases). With 1 base removed from V and 7 bases from J, the gap between germline ends came to 11 bases. Germline CDR1 and CDR2: LNHDA and SQIVND (reference sequence). The CDR3 has 13 residues. This chain's CDR3 is CASSIGGDREQYF. CDR3 sequence (DNA): TGTGCCAGTAGTATAGGCGGCGACAGGGAGCAGTACTTC.

The rearrangement uses TRBV6-5 and TRBJ2-7; TRBD2 might be the D (5 bases). The V gene's germline CDR1 is MNHEY and CDR2 SVGAGI. The CDR3 covers 15 residues. The V end was cut by 0 bases, the J end by 2 bases, with 11 bases between. CDR3 DNA sequence: TGTGCCAGCAGTTACTCAAAAACGGGAACCTACGAGCAGTACTTC. This codes for CASSYSKTGTYEQYF.

The chain couples TRBV4-1 to TRBJ2-1; 9 nucleotides match TRBD2. The CDR3 is 16 residues long. In germline, CDR1 is MGHRA, CDR2 YSYEKL. Trimming took 0 bases from V and 7 from J; bases not matched to a gene: 7. The CDR3 spells CASSQDPFSGRNEQFF. The CDR3 coding sequence is TGCGCCAGCAGCCAAGACCCATTTAGCGGGAGAAATGAGCAGTTCTTC.

The rearrangement joins TRBV11-2 to TRBJ2-2; D may be TRBD2 (6 bases). Germline V gene data show CDR1 as SGHAT and CDR2 as FQNNGV. The CDR3 extends over 16 amino acids. V was cut by 0 bases and J by 0 bases, with 8 bases left in between. The CDR3 nucleotides are TGTGCCAGCAGCTTAGATCCGGGAGCGAACACCGGGGAGCTGTTTTTT. This codes for CASSLDPGANTGELFF.

The chain uses TRBV4-2 and TRBJ2-1; the match to TRBD2 covers 7 bases. Trimming removed 4 bases from V and 0 bases from J; junction bases left unmatched: 9. Germline V CDR1 and CDR2: LGHNA, YNFKEQ. This CDR3 is built from 17 residues. Here the CDR3 reads CASSPSTTSPSYNEQFF. In DNA form, the CDR3 reads TGTGCCAGCAGCCCGTCGACGACTAGCCCCTCCTACAATGAGCAGTTCTTC.

The chain uses TRBV6-5 and TRBJ2-1; 7 positions agree with TRBD2. V trimming: 9 bases; J trimming: 4 bases; junction bases outside the gene matches: 12. The CDR3 has 15 amino acids. Germline CDR1 MNHEY, CDR2 SVGAGI. CDR3 amino acids: CASGRAGVLYNEQFF. CDR3 DNA: TGTGCCAGTGGAAGGGCGGGGGTTCTGTACAATGAGCAGTTCTTC.

V gene TRBV19 combines with J gene TRBJ2-6; D gene uncertain. Germline-derived CDR1 and CDR2 are LNHDA and SQIVND (reference sequence). This CDR3 contains 15 residues. The V end lost 4 bases, the J end lost 0 bases, and 7 bases lay between the germline ends. The CDR3 sequence: CASSTWSSGANVLTF. In DNA, the CDR3 is TGTGCCAGTAGTACGTGGAGCTCTGGGGCCAACGTCCTGACTTTC. Complete variable domain (other parts from reference TRBV19 and TRBJ2-6): DGGITQSPKYLFRKEGQNVTLSCEQNLNHDAMYWYRQDPGQGLRLIYYSQIVNDFQKGDIAEGYSVSREKKESFPLTVTSAQKNPTAFYLCASSTWSSGANVLTFGAGSRLTVL.

V gene TRBV14 combines with J gene TRBJ1-1; D is unresolved. Germline-derived CDR1 and CDR2 are SGHDN and FVKESK. This CDR3 has 17 residues. V was trimmed by 2 bases and J by 1 base, leaving 17 bases between them. The CDR3 region is CASSQFWADMGNTEAFF. For the CDR3, the DNA is TGTGCCAGCAGCCAATTTTGGGCTGACATGGGGAACACTGAAGCTTTCTTT.

The chain combines TRBV5-6 with TRBJ2-7; 7 bases line up with TRBD1. The V segment lost 4 bases and the J segment 5 bases; nucleotides outside the gene matches: 9. The CDR3 length is 14 residues. Per the germline V gene, CDR1 is SGHDT and CDR2 is YYEEEE. The CDR3 reads CASSVYRGSHEQYF. Written as DNA, the CDR3 is TGTGCCAGCAGCGTGTACAGGGGTAGCCACGAGCAGTACTTC.

This clone has more than one count but fewer than ten. The chain employs TRBV5-1 and TRBJ1-1; D call uncertain. The germline V gene encodes CDR1 SGHRS and CDR2 YFSETQ. This CDR3 has 15 residues. The germline V and J ends were trimmed by 0 bases and 1 base, with 10 bases remaining between them. In DNA form, the CDR3 reads TGCGCCAGCAGCTTGGTAACAGCGGGGAACACTGAAGCTTTCTTT. Its translation: CASSLVTAGNTEAFF. The full variable domain, in which reference TRBV5-1 and TRBJ1-1 provide the parts outside the CDR3, is KAGVTQTPRYLIKTRGQQVTLSCSPISGHRSVSWYQQTPGQGLQFLFEYFSETQRNKGNFPGRFSGRQFSNSRSEMNVSTLELGDSALYLCASSLVTAGNTEAFFGQGTRLTVV.

The chain couples TRBV7-9 to TRBJ2-2, with 7 bases matching TRBD1. Germline CDR1 reads SEHNR; CDR2 reads FQNEAQ (reference sequence). V gave up 4 bases and J gave up 0 bases; unmatched junction bases: 8. This CDR3 contains 17 residues. CDR3 sequence reads: CASSSNRGQSNTGELFF. The CDR3 coding sequence is TGTGCCAGCAGCTCAAACCGGGGACAGTCGAACACCGGGGAGCTGTTTTTT.

The genes are TRBV28 and TRBJ2-3; D may be TRBD1 (6 bases). V gave up 2 bases and J gave up 5 bases, with 14 bases separating them. Germline lookup yields CDR1 MDHEN and CDR2 SYDVKM. The CDR3 extends over 15 amino acids. CDR3 loop: CASSLSTGSGDTQYF. The CDR3 nucleotides read TGTGCCAGCAGTTTAAGTACAGGGTCGGGAGATACGCAGTATTTT.

Only one count was recorded for this clone. The rearrangement links TRBV9 to TRBJ2-1; D possibly corresponds to TRBD1 (5 bases). This CDR3 region has 15 residues. V was pared by 5 bases and J by 8 bases, with 20 bases between. Germline-derived CDR1 and CDR2 are SGDLS and YYNGEE. The CDR3 nucleotides read TGTGCCAGCAGATATCGGACACGAACTAACGATGAGCAGTTCTTC. It yields the protein CASRYRTRTNDEQFF.

The chain has TRBV7-9 and TRBJ1-1, with D possibly matching TRBD1 (5 bases). Germline V CDR1 and CDR2: SEHNR, FQNEAQ (reference sequence). V lost 5 bases to trimming and J lost 6 bases, with 19 bases between them. The CDR3 runs to 15 residues. CDR3 in DNA: TGTGCCAGCAGCCCTAGGGGTTCAGAATTAGCTGAAGCTTTCTTT. Amino acids: CASSPRGSELAEAFF. Full variable domain (missing parts from reference TRBV7-9 and TRBJ1-1): DTGVSQNPRHKITKRGQNVTFRCDPISEHNRLYWYRQTLGQGPEFLTYFQNEAQLEKSRLLSDRFSAERPKGSFSTLEIQRTEQGDSAMYLCASSPRGSELAEAFFGQGTRLTVV.

The V and J genes are TRBV13 and TRBJ2-5; no clear D gene. The end of the DNA aligns better with TRBJ2-7, so the J call may be wrong. This CDR3 has 18 amino acids. Germline V gene data show CDR1 as PRHDT and CDR2 as FYEKMQ (reference sequence). The CDR3 DNA sequence: TGTGCCAGCAGCTTAGGCCCTCCGTCCATAGCCAGCGCCTACGAGCAGTACTTC. Protein: CASSLGPPSIASAYEQYF.

This chain connects TRBV30 to TRBJ2-7; 13 nucleotides align to TRBD2. The CDR3 is 15 residues long. Germline V gene data show CDR1 as GTSNPN and CDR2 as SVGIG (reference sequence). V gave up 3 bases and J gave up 1 base; unmatched junction bases: 3. The CDR3 nucleotides read TGTGCCTGGAGGGGACTAGCGGGACTTTCCTACGAGCAGTACTTC. This gives the protein CAWRGLAGLSYEQYF. The variable domain in full, completed from reference TRBV30 and TRBJ2-7, reads SQTIHQWPATLVQPVGSPLSLECTVEGTSNPNLYWYRQAAGRGLQLLFYSVGIGQISSEVPQNLSASRPQDRQFILSSKKLLLSDSGFYLCAWRGLAGLSYEQYFGPGTRLTVT.

The chain employs TRBV7-2 and TRBJ2-2, with 7 bases lining up with TRBD1. With 4 bases clipped from V and 13 bases from J, the junction kept 9 bases outside the gene matches. The CDR3 loop spans 13 amino acids. Germline loops: CDR1 SGHTA, CDR2 FQGNSA. As DNA, the CDR3 is TGTGCCAGCAGCTCAGGGACAGCCATGGGGCTGTTTTTT. Translated, it gives CASSSGTAMGLFF.